This is a list of T cell receptor beta chains from one sample in a study of early T cells in non-severe SARS-CoV-2 infection. TCRdb reanalysed the 5' RACE reads using MiXCR and keeps one entry per CDR3 protein. The table lists some 30,000 distinct CDR3 sequences, about 4.7% of them singletons. Sequenced: whole blood. The receptors were gathered from an adult who was a healthcare worker with PCR-confirmed SARS-CoV-2 infection or an uninfected control (not recorded which). The CDR3 runs from the conserved cysteine through the conserved F or W. The D gene is left open where the match is weak. Clone size is not always given. Where it is, it says once, few, many or a class for expanded clones.

J gene,V gene,clone size,D gene,CDR3 DNA,CDR3 protein
TRBJ1-1,TRBV7-6,.,.,TGTGCCAGCAGCTTGGGATATAGGTCTGGGGCGAACACTGAAGCTTTCTTT,CASSLGYRSGANTEAFF
TRBJ2-1,TRBV6-2/TRBV6-3,many,TRBD2,TGTGCCAGCGGTATGACTAGCTACAGCTCCTACAATGAGCAGTTCTTC,CASGMTSYSSYNEQFF
TRBJ1-5,TRBV6-1,many,.,TGTGCCAGCAGTGAAGGTGGCAATCAGCCCCAGCATTTT,CASSEGGNQPQHF
TRBJ1-5,TRBV7-2,.,.,TGTGCCAGCAGCTTAGAGGGCGGCAATCAGCCCCAGCATTTT,CASSLEGGNQPQHF
TRBJ2-7,TRBV20-1,few,TRBD2,TGCAGCGGGACTAGCGGGGACTACGAGCAGTACTTC,CSGTSGDYEQYF
TRBJ2-7,TRBV28,many,.,TGTGCCAGCAGTCCCTACCTACGCTACGAGCAGTACTTC,CASSPYLRYEQYF
TRBJ1-3,TRBV3-1,many,.,TGTGCCAGCAGCTATAAGGACGGAATGAACACCATATATTTT,CASSYKDGMNTIYF
TRBJ1-2,TRBV12-3/TRBV12-4,many,TRBD1,TGTGCCAGCAGCTCACAGGGGCCGGTGGTCTATGGCTACACCTTC,CASSSQGPVVYGYTF
TRBJ1-6,TRBV28,many,.,TGTGCCAGCGTTAGGGTGGGTTCAAGCTCCTATAATTCACCCCTCCACTTT,CASVRVGSSSYNSPLHF
TRBJ2-1,TRBV10-3,many,.,TGTGCCATCAGTGAGTTAGGTTACAATGAGCAGTTCTTC,CAISELGYNEQFF
TRBJ2-1,TRBV29-1,many,.,TGCAGCGCCAGTAGGCAATACAATGAGCAGTTCTTC,CSASRQYNEQFF
TRBJ2-5,TRBV7-9,many,.,TGTGCCAGCAGCTTATCCAGCGGGCGAGAGACCCAGTACTTC,CASSLSSGRETQYF
TRBJ1-5,TRBV12-3/TRBV12-4,many,.,TGTGCCAGCAGTTTAGGGGCAGGGAGCGTCAATCAGCCCCAGCATTTT,CASSLGAGSVNQPQHF
TRBJ2-7,TRBV3-1,.,TRBD1,TGTGCCAGCAGCCATTCGGACAGGGGTTACGAGCAGTACTTC,CASSHSDRGYEQYF
TRBJ2-3,TRBV29-1,many,TRBD1,TGCAGCGTACACCGAGGACAGGGTCAAGATACGCAGTATTTT,CSVHRGQGQDTQYF
TRBJ2-7,TRBV18,many,.,TGTGCCAGCTCACCACTGTCCAGTGCCTACGAGCAGTACTTC,CASSPLSSAYEQYF
TRBJ2-3,TRBV6-1,many,.,TGTGCCAGCCCAACTGACCGCACAGATACGCAGTATTTT,CASPTDRTDTQYF
TRBJ1-6,TRBV12-3/TRBV12-4,many,.,TGTGCCAGCAGTTTGCCGCAGTATAATTCACCCCTCCACTTT,CASSLPQYNSPLHF
TRBJ2-1,TRBV24-1,many,TRBD1,TGTGCCACCAGTGAGAGACAGGGCAGTTTGGTGAATGAGCAGTTCTTC,CATSERQGSLVNEQFF
TRBJ1-6,TRBV5-5,many,.,TGTGCCAGCAGCTTCTGGGTGGCGGGCAACTCCTATAATTCACCCCTCCACTTT,CASSFWVAGNSYNSPLHF
TRBJ1-2,TRBV13,many,.,TGTGCCAGCAGCTTACGGCTCTATGGCTACACCTTC,CASSLRLYGYTF
TRBJ2-2,TRBV2,many,TRBD1,TGTGCCAGCAGTGGGACAGGGCGGAACACCGGGGAGCTGTTTTTT,CASSGTGRNTGELFF
TRBJ1-1,TRBV12-3/TRBV12-4,medium-sized,.,TGTGCCAGCAGTTTAGGGCAGAACACTGAAGCTTTCTTT,CASSLGQNTEAFF
TRBJ1-2,TRBV20-1,.,.,TGCAGCCTAGGGGCCAACTATGGCTACACCTTC,CSLGANYGYTF
TRBJ2-7,TRBV7-2,many,TRBD1,TGTGCCAGCAGCTTAGGGACAGGGGTCTACGAGCAGTACTTC,CASSLGTGVYEQYF
TRBJ2-6,TRBV15,many,.,TGTGCCACCAGCAGGGCAGCGCACTCTGGGGCCAACGTCCTGACTTTC,CATSRAAHSGANVLTF
TRBJ2-3,TRBV20-1,many,.,TGCAGTGCTCCCGCACTGGGCTCTGGGACAGATACGCAGTATTTT,CSAPALGSGTDTQYF
TRBJ1-6,TRBV11-2,many,.,TGTGCCAGCAGCTCAACCGGGACGGCAGATTCACCCCTCCACTTT,CASSSTGTADSPLHF
TRBJ2-7,TRBV12-3/TRBV12-4,.,TRBD1,TGTGCCAGCAGAAGGGACAGGGGGAGTGTTTGGGGCGAGCAGTACTTC,CASRRDRGSVWGEQYF
TRBJ1-1,TRBV2,few,.,TGTGCCAGCAGTGAAGACGGGAACACTGAAGCTTTCTTT,CASSEDGNTEAFF
TRBJ1-4,TRBV14,.,TRBD1,TGTGCCAGCAGCCAAGTGACAGGGATTCGAGAAAAACTGTTTTTT,CASSQVTGIREKLFF
TRBJ1-1,TRBV7-9,.,.,TGTGCCAGCAGCTTAGCTGCAGGGAGGAACACTGAAGCTTTCTTT,CASSLAAGRNTEAFF
TRBJ2-1,TRBV9,many,.,TGTGCCAGCAGCGTAGCGGGTCAGAATTACAATGAGCAGTTCTTC,CASSVAGQNYNEQFF
TRBJ2-1,TRBV7-9,few,TRBD2,TGTGCCAGCAGCTTACCCATCGCGGCACTAGCGGGGGGAAAGAGGATTGAGCAGTTCTTC,CASSLPIAALAGGKRIEQFF
TRBJ1-6,TRBV12-3/TRBV12-4,many,.,TGTGCCAGCAGTGTGACTACTTATTCACCCCTCCACTTT,CASSVTTYSPLHF
TRBJ1-6,TRBV28,many,.,TGTGCCGCCTCCGTGCAGGAGGCGGGTTATAATTCACCCCTCCACTTT,CAASVQEAGYNSPLHF
TRBJ2-1,TRBV2,.,.,TGTGCCAGCACGGGGGCAGGTCTTACCTACAATGAGCAGTTCTTC,CASTGAGLTYNEQFF
TRBJ1-1,TRBV7-3,many,TRBD1,TGTGCCAGCAGCTTAACCGACAGGGAGAACACTGAAGCTTTCTTT,CASSLTDRENTEAFF
TRBJ1-6,TRBV7-2,many,TRBD1,TGTGCCAGCAGCTTCGTCGGACAGGGGAGCTCACCCCTCCACTTT,CASSFVGQGSSPLHF
TRBJ2-7,TRBV28,few,TRBD1,TGTGCCAGCAGTCTAAACCCCGGGACAGGGGCTTACGAGCAGTACTTC,CASSLNPGTGAYEQYF
TRBJ1-5,TRBV2,.,.,TGTGCCAGCAGTGGGGGGTATAGCAATCAGCCCCAGCATTTT,CASSGGYSNQPQHF
TRBJ2-2,TRBV5-4,many,TRBD2,TGTGCCAGCAGCTTGGTCCTAGCGGGGCAGAACACCGGGGAGCTGTTTTTT,CASSLVLAGQNTGELFF
TRBJ2-7,TRBV6-6,many,TRBD1,TGTGCCAGCAGTTACCTACAGGGGCCATCCTCCTACGAGCAGTACTTC,CASSYLQGPSSYEQYF
TRBJ1-1,TRBV11-3,many,.,TGTGCCAGCAGCCAAGACAGGAGCACTGAAGCTTTCTTT,CASSQDRSTEAFF
TRBJ1-1,TRBV20-1,few,TRBD1,TGCAGTGCTAAATCCTTGACAGGGTGGGGCACTGAAGCTTTCTTT,CSAKSLTGWGTEAFF
TRBJ2-2,TRBV7-2,.,.,TGTGCCAGCAGCTTAGGTCTCGTCGTTTACGGGGAGCTGTTTTTT,CASSLGLVVYGELFF
TRBJ1-5,TRBV20-1,many,TRBD1,TGCAGTGCTACTCCTAACAGGGGGAGTCAGCCCCAGCATTTT,CSATPNRGSQPQHF
TRBJ1-2,TRBV28,many,.,TGTGCCAGCAGTCCTTCGGGACACCTAAACTATGGCTACACCTTC,CASSPSGHLNYGYTF
TRBJ2-7,TRBV6-1,many,TRBD1,TGTGCCAGCAGCGACCCTGGACAGGGGAGGTCATACGAGCAGTACTTC,CASSDPGQGRSYEQYF
TRBJ2-5,TRBV5-1,many,TRBD2,TGCGCCAGCAGCCCCGGGACTAGCGGGGGGGCCGCAGAGACCCAGTACTTC,CASSPGTSGGAAETQYF
TRBJ1-3,TRBV20-1,many,.,TGCAGTGCTAGAGATCATTCCAGGGGCAATGGAAACACCATATATTTT,CSARDHSRGNGNTIYF
TRBJ2-2,TRBV11-3,many,.,TGTGCCAGCAGCTCGCCAGTGGGGGGCACGGACACCGGGGAGCTGTTTTTT,CASSSPVGGTDTGELFF
TRBJ2-2,TRBV5-5,many,TRBD1,TGTGCCAGCAGCTTCACCGACAGGGTAGTAGCCGGGGAGCTGTTTTTT,CASSFTDRVVAGELFF
TRBJ2-7,TRBV11-2,.,TRBD1,TGTGCCAGCAGCCCGGGACAGAACCAGTACTTC,CASSPGQNQYF
TRBJ1-1,TRBV12-3/TRBV12-4,many,TRBD1,TGTGCCAGCAGGACAGGGACACTCAACACTGAAGCTTTCTTT,CASRTGTLNTEAFF
TRBJ2-7,TRBV12-3/TRBV12-4,few,TRBD1,TGTGCCAGCAGTCCCCTGAGGGGGACAGGGGGCTACGAGCAGTACTTC,CASSPLRGTGGYEQYF
TRBJ2-7,TRBV2,.,TRBD1,TGTGCCAGCAAACCCGAAGGGACAGGGACTTTCTACGAGCAGTACTTC,CASKPEGTGTFYEQYF
TRBJ1-5,TRBV6-6,many,.,TGTGCCAGCACCGGAGAAGGAGGGGGCAATCAGCCCCAGCATTTT,CASTGEGGGNQPQHF
TRBJ2-7,TRBV20-1,many,TRBD1,TGCAGTGCCGTACAGGGGGCGTATTACGAGCAGTACTTC,CSAVQGAYYEQYF
TRBJ2-2,TRBV7-9,many,.,TGTGCCAGCCGGAGGGACAGTTACACCGGGGAGCTGTTTTTT,CASRRDSYTGELFF